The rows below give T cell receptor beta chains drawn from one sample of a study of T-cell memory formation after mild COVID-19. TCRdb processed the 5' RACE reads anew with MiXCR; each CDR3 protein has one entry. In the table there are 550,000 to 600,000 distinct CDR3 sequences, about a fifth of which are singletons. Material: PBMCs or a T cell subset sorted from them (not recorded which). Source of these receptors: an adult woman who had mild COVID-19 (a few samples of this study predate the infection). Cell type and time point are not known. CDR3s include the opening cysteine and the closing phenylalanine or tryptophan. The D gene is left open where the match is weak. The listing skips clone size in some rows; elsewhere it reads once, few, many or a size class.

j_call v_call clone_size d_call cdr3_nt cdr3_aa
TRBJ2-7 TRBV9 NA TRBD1 TGTGCCAGCAGCCGGCGGGGACAGGGTTCCCACGAGCAGTACTTC CASSRRGQGSHEQYF
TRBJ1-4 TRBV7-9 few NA TGTGCCGGAGGGCTTAATGAAGAAAAACTGTTTTTT CAGGLNEEKLFF
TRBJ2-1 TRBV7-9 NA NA TGTGCCAGCAGCTTAACAGGGCGCAATGAGCAGTTCTTC CASSLTGRNEQFF
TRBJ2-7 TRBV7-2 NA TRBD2 TGTGCCAGCAGCTTAGTAGCGGGAGCGGGGTCCTACGAGCAGTACTTC CASSLVAGAGSYEQYF
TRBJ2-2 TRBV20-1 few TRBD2 TGCAGTGCTAGAGATTTAGCGGGAGACCCCGGGGAGCTGTTTTTT CSARDLAGDPGELFF
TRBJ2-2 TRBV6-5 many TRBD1 TGTGCCAGCAGTTATCGATTTAGACAGGGGGACACCGGGGAGCTGTTTTTT CASSYRFRQGDTGELFF
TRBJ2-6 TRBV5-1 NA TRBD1 TGCGCCAGCAGCTGGACAGGGGGCACTGGGGCCAACGTCCTGACTTTC CASSWTGGTGANVLTF
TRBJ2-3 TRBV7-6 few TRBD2 TGTGCCAGCAGCGACTCAACGGGGGGTAGCACAGATACGCAGTATTTT CASSDSTGGSTDTQYF
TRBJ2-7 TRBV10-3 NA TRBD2 TGTGCCATCAGTGGAGCTAGCGGGAGCGAAGAGCAGTACTTC CAISGASGSEEQYF
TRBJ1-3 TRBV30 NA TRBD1 TGTGCCTGGGATTCCCCTATAGACAGGGGATCTGGAAACACCATATATTTT CAWDSPIDRGSGNTIYF
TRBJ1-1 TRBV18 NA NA TGTGCCAGCTCACCACCGGCAGGGGCCGGCACTGAAGCTTTCTTT CASSPPAGAGTEAFF
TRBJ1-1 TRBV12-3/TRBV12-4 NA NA TGTGCCAGCAGCCCTAGGGACTTCCGCACTGAAGCTTTCTTT CASSPRDFRTEAFF
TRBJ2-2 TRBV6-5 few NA TGTGCCAGCAGCGACGCCGGGGAGCTGTTTTTT CASSDAGELFF
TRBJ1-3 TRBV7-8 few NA TGTGCCAGCAGCCACCGCGGCCACAGCACTGGAAACACCATATATTTT CASSHRGHSTGNTIYF
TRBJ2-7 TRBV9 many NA TGTGCCAGCAGTCCGACCGGGACGCATGCTTCCGAGCAGTACTTC CASSPTGTHASEQYF
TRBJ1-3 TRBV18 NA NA TGTGCCAGCTCACGAACACAGGACCGAGGGAACACCATATATTTT CASSRTQDRGNTIYF
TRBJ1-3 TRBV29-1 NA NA TGCAGCGTACGACATAGTGGAAACACCATATATTTT CSVRHSGNTIYF
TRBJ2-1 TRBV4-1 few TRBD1 TGCGCCAGCAGCCAAGAGGGACAGGAGTTCCGTGAGCAGTTCTTC CASSQEGQEFREQFF
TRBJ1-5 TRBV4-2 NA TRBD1 TGTGCCAGCAGCCAAGCGGGACAGGGTGGGCAGCCCCAGCATTTT CASSQAGQGGQPQHF
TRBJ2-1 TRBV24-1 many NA TGTGCCACCAGTGATTTCGACGGCAAGAGGGCCAATGAGCAGTTCTTC CATSDFDGKRANEQFF
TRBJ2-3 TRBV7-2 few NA TGTGCCAGCAACGGGGTGGGGGCGACAGATACGCAGTATTTT CASNGVGATDTQYF
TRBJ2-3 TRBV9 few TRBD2 TGTGCCAGCAGCGAGGTAGCGGGGGGCCGAGCATATTTT CASSEVAGGRAYF
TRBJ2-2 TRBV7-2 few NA TGTGCCAGCAGCTTAGCGGTGACACCATCCGGGGAGCTGTTTTTT CASSLAVTPSGELFF
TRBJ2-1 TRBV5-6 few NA TGTGCCAGCAGCTTAGGAACTAGGGTGTACAATGAGCAGTTCTTC CASSLGTRVYNEQFF
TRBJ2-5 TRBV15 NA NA TGTGCCACCAGTACAGGAGGGGAGGTAGAGACCCAGTACTTC CATSTGGEVETQYF
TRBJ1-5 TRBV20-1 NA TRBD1 TGCAGTGCCAAGAGGGCAGGGGGCAGGGGGCAGCCCCAGCATTTT CSAKRAGGRGQPQHF
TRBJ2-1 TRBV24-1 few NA TGTGCCACCAGTGATGTCGGGTGGAATGAGCAGTTCTTC CATSDVGWNEQFF
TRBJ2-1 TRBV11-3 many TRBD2 TGTGCCAGCAGCTTGGGACTAGCGGGTCGTAATGAGCAGTTCTTC CASSLGLAGRNEQFF
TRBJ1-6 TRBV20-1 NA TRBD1 TGCAGTGCTAGAGATTTTTCGGACAGGGGAAATTCACCCCTCCACTTT CSARDFSDRGNSPLHF
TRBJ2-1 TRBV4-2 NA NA TGTGCCAGCAGCACGACGTGGGAGTACAATGAGCAGTTCTTC CASSTTWEYNEQFF
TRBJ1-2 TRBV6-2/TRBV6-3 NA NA TGTGCCAGCAGTCCCGTGACAAGTAACTATGGCTACACCTTC CASSPVTSNYGYTF
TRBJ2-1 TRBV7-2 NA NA TGTGCCAGCAGCAGGGGGACCGTTAGCTCCTACAATGAGCAGTTCTTC CASSRGTVSSYNEQFF
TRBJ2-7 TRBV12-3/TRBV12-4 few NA TGTGCCAGCAGTTTGGGGGACGTATACGAGCAGTACTTC CASSLGDVYEQYF
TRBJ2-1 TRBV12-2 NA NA TGTGCAAGTCGCGAGGGTTGGACAGGGGGCAGGGGTGAGCAGTTCTTC CASREGWTGGRGEQFF
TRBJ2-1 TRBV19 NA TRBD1 TGTGCCAGTAGTACCCGGACAGGGTCTGAGCAGTTCTTC CASSTRTGSEQFF
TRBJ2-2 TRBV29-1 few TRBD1 TGCAGCGTTGAAGGACAGGGCCACACCGGGGAGCTGTTTTTT CSVEGQGHTGELFF
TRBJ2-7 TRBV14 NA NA TGTGCCAGCACCACCGGGGACGCCAGCTCCTACGAGCAGTACTTC CASTTGDASSYEQYF
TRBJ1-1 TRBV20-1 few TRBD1 TGCAGTGCTAGTCCAGGGGGGAACACTGAAGCTTTCTTT CSASPGGNTEAFF
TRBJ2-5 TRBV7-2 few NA TGTGCCAGCAGCGTGGACATTAGACGCGAAGAGACCCAGTACTTC CASSVDIRREETQYF
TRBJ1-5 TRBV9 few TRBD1 TGTGCCAGCAGCTTCCTGGGACAGCCTGATCAGCCCCAGCATTTT CASSFLGQPDQPQHF
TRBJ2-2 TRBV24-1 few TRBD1 TGTGCCACCAGTGCCCCGACAGGGGTAGGTCCCGGGGAGCTGTTTTTT CATSAPTGVGPGELFF
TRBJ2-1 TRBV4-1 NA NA TGCGCCAGCAGCCAAACGAGCGGAGGGGAGTTCTTC CASSQTSGGEFF
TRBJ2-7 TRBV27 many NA TGTGCCAGCAGTTACAACTACGAGCAGTACTTC CASSYNYEQYF
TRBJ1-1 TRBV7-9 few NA TGTGCCAGCAGCTTAGGCGGGGACGGAGCTTTCTTT CASSLGGDGAFF
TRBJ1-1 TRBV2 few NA TGTGCCAGCACCGAAATGGGGAAGGGTGGAGGCACTGAAGCTTTCTTT CASTEMGKGGGTEAFF
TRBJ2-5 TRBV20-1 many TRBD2 TGCAGTGTTGGACTAGCGGGGACCCAAGAGACCCAGTACTTC CSVGLAGTQETQYF
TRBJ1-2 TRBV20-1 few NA TGCAGTGCTAGAGCTGTGGGGGGCGCCGCCGGTGGCTACACCTTC CSARAVGGAAGGYTF
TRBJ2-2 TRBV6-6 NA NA TGTGCCAGCAGTTACTCGGGGGACACCGGGGAGCTGTTTTTT CASSYSGDTGELFF
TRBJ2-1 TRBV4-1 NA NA TGCGCCAGCAGCCACCCTCCGGGCGATGGGGACAATGAGCAGTTCTTC CASSHPPGDGDNEQFF
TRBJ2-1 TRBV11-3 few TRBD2 TGTGCCAGCAGCAACCCCTGGCTAGCGGGAGGGGGTAATGAGCAGTTCTTC CASSNPWLAGGGNEQFF
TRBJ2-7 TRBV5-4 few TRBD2 TGTGCCAGCAGCCCCGGGGGGGCAAAGCAGTACTTC CASSPGGAKQYF
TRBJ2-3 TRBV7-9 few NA TGTGCCAGCAGCAGACCGCGCGGACGGAGCACAGATACGCAGTATTTT CASSRPRGRSTDTQYF
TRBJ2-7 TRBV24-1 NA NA TGTGCCACCAGTGAGCCGGACTCAGGGGCTCCAGGAGGGTACGAGCAGTACTTC CATSEPDSGAPGGYEQYF
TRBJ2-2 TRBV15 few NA TGTGCCACCAGCAGAGCTCGCGTCGTCGTAACCGGGGAGCTGTTTTTT CATSRARVVVTGELFF
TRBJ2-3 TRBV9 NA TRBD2 TGTGCCAGCAGCGTAGATAGCGGGAGAGGGGCAGATACGCAGTATTTT CASSVDSGRGADTQYF
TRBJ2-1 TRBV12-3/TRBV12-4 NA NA TGTGCCAGCAGTTTTTTTAGCGATGAGCAGTTCTTC CASSFFSDEQFF
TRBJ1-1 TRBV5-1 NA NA TGCGCCAGCAGCTCATTAGGGGACGTGAACACTGAAGCTTTCTTT CASSSLGDVNTEAFF
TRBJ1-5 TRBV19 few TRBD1 TGTGCCAGTAGTGTAACCGGGACAGATAGCAATCAGCCCCAGCATTTT CASSVTGTDSNQPQHF
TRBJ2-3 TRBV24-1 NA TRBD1 TGTGCCACCAGTGAATGGACAGGTTCTGATACGCAGTATTTT CATSEWTGSDTQYF